This T cell receptor beta chain comes out of a study of T cell responses to AZD1222 COVID-19 vaccine. Assay used: immunoSEQ multiplex PCR; TCRdb lists only in-frame clones, some missing. The sample consists of 140,000 or so clones, 75% to 90% of them appearing once. Concerning this clone itself: What it binds is unknown.

Whole-study results and caveats: White British people made up most donors, females outnumbered males, and clonal diversity was possibly underestimated. Seropositivity was recorded at baseline in only six AZD1222 recipients. Researchers report vaccine-associated CD4 TCRs spanning spike, with dominance at 160-218 and 743-854. Targeting of unmutated variant regions was reportedly seen in nearly half of spike-specific TCRs.

In germline, CDR1 is SGHVS, CDR2 FQNEAQ. Trimming stripped 5 bases from V and 2 bases from J, with 18 bases between. This CDR3 contains 16 residues. The TCR was taken from an adult in good health. The chain links TRBV7-8 to TRBJ2-5; D possibly corresponds to TRBD2 (5 bases). The input for sequencing was peripheral blood, taken on day 0 of AZD1222 vaccination. CDR3 bases: TGTGCCAGCAGCAATGGGGAGCGGCGGCGTCAAGAGACCCAGTACTTC. This gives the protein CASSNGERRRQETQYF.